Below, 7 T cell receptor beta chains from the same sample are listed, as sequenced in a study of cytomegalovirus exposure and HLA in healthy donors. Use of 60 Vbeta and 13 Jbeta primers characterized the PCR. Clones were sequenced by immunoSEQ multiplex PCR, and TCRdb holds only the in-frame ones, with some missing. This table lists about 110,000 clones. The source material was PBMCs. These receptor sequences come from a man in his forties or fifties in good health and CMV-seronegative.

CDR3 protein: CASTQRAGNTEAFF. CDR3 bases: TGTGCCAGCACCCAGAGGGCGGGAAACACTGAAGCTTTCTTT. The genes are TRBV5-4 and TRBJ1-1; D is undetermined. Trimming left V 6 bases short and J 2 bases short, with 14 bases between. The V gene's germline CDR1 is SGHNT and CDR2 YYREEE (reference sequence). The CDR3 runs to 14 residues.

The chain uses TRBV4-2 and TRBJ2-1; 12 bases map to TRBD2. CDR3 length: 16 amino acids. Germline trimming cut 3 bases from V and 4 bases from J; bases unmatched to any gene: 4. Germline V gives CDR1 LGHNA, CDR2 YNFKEQ. The CDR3 sequence: CASSQELAGGYNEQFF. CDR3 in DNA: TGTGCCAGCAGCCAGGAACTAGCGGGGGGATACAATGAGCAGTTCTTC.

The chain links TRBV6-6 to TRBJ1-2, with a possible D match to TRBD1 (6 bases). Germline CDR1 is MNHNY and CDR2 is SVGAGI (reference sequence). V was clipped by 5 bases and J by 4 bases, with 17 bases between them. The CDR3 is 15 amino acids. The CDR3 here is CASSAGGGGGYGYTF. CDR3 bases: TGTGCCAGCAGTGCGGGAGGGGGGGGCGGCTATGGCTACACCTTC.

This chain links TRBV2 with TRBJ2-7, with D perhaps matching TRBD2 (6 bases). Trimming pared 6 bases from V and 3 bases from J, leaving 12 bases between. The CDR3 spans 13 residues. Germline V gene data show CDR1 as SNHLY and CDR2 as FYNNEI. The CDR3 DNA follows: TGTGCCAGCAGACGGAGGGGCCTCTACGAGCAGTACTTC. Protein: CASRRRGLYEQYF.

This rearrangement joins TRBV4-3 to TRBJ2-1; 7 nucleotides match TRBD2. With V trimmed by 1 base and J by 0 bases, 3 bases remained unmatched. CDR1 is LGHNA and CDR2 is YSLEER in the germline V gene. The CDR3 is 16 residues long. CDR3 sequence: CASSQASGSSYNEQFF. The CDR3 nucleotides are TGCGCCAGCAGCCAAGCTAGCGGAAGCTCCTACAATGAGCAGTTCTTC.

This chain links TRBV5-1 with TRBJ1-2, with TRBD1 identical over 9 bases. This CDR3 comprises 14 residues. V lost 3 bases to trimming and J lost 8 bases; unmatched junction nucleotides: 8. Germline assignment: CDR1 SGHRS and CDR2 YFSETQ. CDR3 nucleotides: TGCGCCAGCAGCTGGACGGGACAGGGAGGCGGCTACACCTTC. This encodes CASSWTGQGGGYTF.

CDR3 nucleotide sequence: TGCGCCAGCAGCTTGTACGCGTTCGGGGTTTCCGGGGAGCTGTTTTTT. Translating gives CASSLYAFGVSGELFF. The V gene is TRBV5-1, the J gene TRBJ2-2; TRBD2 is a possible D gene (5 bases). Trimming cost V 1 base and J 6 bases, with 16 bases left between them. Germline CDR1 reads SGHRS; CDR2 reads YFSETQ. The length of the CDR3 is 16 residues.